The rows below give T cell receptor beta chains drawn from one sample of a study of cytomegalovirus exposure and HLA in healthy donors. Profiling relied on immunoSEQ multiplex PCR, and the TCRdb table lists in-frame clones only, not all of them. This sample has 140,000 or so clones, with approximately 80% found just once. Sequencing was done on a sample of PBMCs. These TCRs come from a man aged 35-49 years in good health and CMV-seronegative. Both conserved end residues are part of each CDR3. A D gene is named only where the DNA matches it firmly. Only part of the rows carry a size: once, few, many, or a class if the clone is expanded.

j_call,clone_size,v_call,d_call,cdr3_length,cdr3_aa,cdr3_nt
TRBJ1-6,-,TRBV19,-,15,CASSLQALTNSPLHF,TGTGCCAGTAGTCTCCAGGCCTTAACCAATTCACCCCTCCACTTT
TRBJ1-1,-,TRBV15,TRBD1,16,CATSRGTGYMNTEAFF,TGTGCCACCAGCAGAGGGACAGGGTACATGAACACTGAAGCTTTCTTT
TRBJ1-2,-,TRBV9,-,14,CASSVEVTGYGYTF,TGTGCCAGCAGCGTAGAAGTGACAGGATATGGCTACACCTTC
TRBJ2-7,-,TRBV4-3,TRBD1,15,CASSQSQGANYEQYF,TGCGCCAGCAGCCAATCACAGGGGGCTAACTACGAGCAGTACTTC
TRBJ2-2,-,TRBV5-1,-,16,CASSPGRTVNTGELFF,TGCGCCAGCAGCCCCGGCCGGACAGTAAACACCGGGGAGCTGTTTTTT
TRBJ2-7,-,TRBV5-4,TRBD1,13,CASRGQGSSEQYF,TGTGCCAGCAGGGGACAGGGCAGCAGCGAGCAGTACTTC
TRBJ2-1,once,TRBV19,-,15,CASRQDRSSYNEQFF,TGTGCCAGTAGACAAGACAGGAGCTCCTACAATGAGCAGTTCTTC
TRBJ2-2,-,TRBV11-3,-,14,CASSLASNTGELFF,TGTGCCAGCAGCTTAGCATCGAACACCGGGGAGCTGTTTTTT
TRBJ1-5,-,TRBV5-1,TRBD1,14,CASSQGQLNQPQHF,TGCGCCAGCAGCCAGGGACAGCTCAATCAGCCCCAGCATTTT
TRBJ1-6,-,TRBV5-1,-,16,CASSGGASGSNSPLHF,TGCGCCAGCAGCGGTGGGGCCTCCGGCTCTAATTCACCCCTCCACTTT
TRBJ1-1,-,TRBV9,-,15,CASSPPRGANTEAFF,TGTGCCAGCAGCCCCCCCCGGGGGGCCAACACTGAAGCTTTCTTT
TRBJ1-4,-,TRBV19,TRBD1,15,CASSPTGQTNEKLFF,TGTGCCAGTAGCCCGACAGGGCAAACTAATGAAAAACTGTTTTTT
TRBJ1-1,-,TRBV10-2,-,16,CASTRGGARLITEAFF,TGCGCCAGCACCCGCGGGGGGGCTAGGTTGATCACTGAAGCTTTCTTT
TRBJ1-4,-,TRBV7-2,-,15,CASSFQASTNEKLFF,TGTGCCAGCAGCTTTCAGGCTTCAACTAATGAAAAACTGTTTTTT
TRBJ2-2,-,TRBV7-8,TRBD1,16,CASSPIGQGKGGELFF,TGTGCCAGCAGCCCTATCGGACAGGGAAAGGGCGGGGAGCTGTTTTTT
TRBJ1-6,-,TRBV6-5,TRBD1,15,CASSGGTVWNSPLHF,TGTGCCAGCAGTGGAGGGACAGTGTGGAATTCACCCCTCCACTTT
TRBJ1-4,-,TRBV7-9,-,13,CASSLLQGEKLFF,TGTGCCAGCAGCTTATTGCAGGGTGAAAAACTGTTTTTT
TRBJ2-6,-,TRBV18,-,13,CAMTASGANVLTF,TGTGCCATGACAGCCTCTGGGGCCAACGTCCTGACTTTC
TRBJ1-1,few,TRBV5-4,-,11,CASSLRGEAFF,TGTGCCAGCAGCCTACGTGGTGAAGCTTTCTTT
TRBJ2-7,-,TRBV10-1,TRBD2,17,CPSPRTRAGERSYEQYF,TGCCCTTCCCCCAGGACACGGGCGGGGGAGCGCTCCTACGAGCAGTACTTC
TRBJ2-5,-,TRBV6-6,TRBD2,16,CASRPSGRGGQETQYF,TGTGCCAGCAGGCCCTCGGGCCGGGGGGGTCAAGAGACCCAGTACTTC
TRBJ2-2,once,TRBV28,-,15,CASGLLRVGTGELFF,TGTGCCAGCGGCCTCCTCAGGGTTGGAACCGGGGAGCTGTTTTTT
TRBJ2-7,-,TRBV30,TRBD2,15,CAWRGLAGNPYEQYF,TGTGCCTGGAGAGGTCTAGCGGGGAACCCCTACGAGCAGTACTTC
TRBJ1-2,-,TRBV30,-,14,CAWSRPPAGYGYTF,TGTGCCTGGAGTAGGCCCCCAGCAGGCTATGGCTACACCTTC
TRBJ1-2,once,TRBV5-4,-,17,CASSLWSFQSADYGYTF,TGTGCCAGCAGCTTGTGGTCATTTCAGTCCGCGGACTATGGCTACACCTTC
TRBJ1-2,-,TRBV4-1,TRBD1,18,CASSQPREGGRWNYGYTF,TGCGCCAGCAGCCAACCCCGGGAAGGGGGCAGGTGGAACTATGGCTACACCTTC
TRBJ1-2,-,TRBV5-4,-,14,CASTLLTGVYGYTF,TGTGCCAGCACCCTATTGACGGGGGTTTATGGCTACACCTTC
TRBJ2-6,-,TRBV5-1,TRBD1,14,CASRTGNGANVLTF,TGCGCCAGCAGGACAGGGAACGGGGCCAACGTCCTGACTTTC
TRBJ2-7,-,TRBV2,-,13,CASSERLAYEQYF,TGTGCCAGCAGTGAAAGACTGGCCTACGAGCAGTACTTC
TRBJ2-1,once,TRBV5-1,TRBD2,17,CASSLPLSSGGYNEQFF,TGCGCCAGCAGCTTGCCCCTGTCGAGCGGGGGGTACAATGAGCAGTTCTTC
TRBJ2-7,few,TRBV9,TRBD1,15,CASGGGDRWSYEQYF,TGTGCCAGCGGTGGAGGGGACAGGTGGTCCTACGAGCAGTACTTC
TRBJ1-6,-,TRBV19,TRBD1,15,CASSVDRGQSSPLHF,TGTGCCAGTAGTGTGGACAGGGGGCAGAGTTCACCCCTCCACTTT
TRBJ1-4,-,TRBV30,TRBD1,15,CAWTPGQATNEKLFF,TGTGCCTGGACCCCCGGACAGGCAACTAATGAAAAACTGTTTTTT
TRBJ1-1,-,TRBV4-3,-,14,CASSVRIGSTEAFF,TGCGCCAGCAGCGTTCGAATAGGGAGTACTGAAGCTTTCTTT
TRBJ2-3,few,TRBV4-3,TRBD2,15,CASSTREGSTDTQYF,TGCGCCAGCAGCACGCGGGAGGGCTCCACAGATACGCAGTATTTT
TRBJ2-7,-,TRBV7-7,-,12,CASRDQGYEQYF,TGTGCCAGCAGGGATCAGGGCTACGAGCAGTACTTC
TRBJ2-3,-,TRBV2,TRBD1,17,CASKTGTGVTYTDTQYF,TGTGCCAGCAAGACCGGGACAGGCGTAACCTACACAGATACGCAGTATTTT
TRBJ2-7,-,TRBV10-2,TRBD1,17,CASRRGTGGAGAYEQYF,TGCGCCAGCAGGAGAGGCACAGGGGGCGCGGGTGCCTACGAGCAGTACTTC
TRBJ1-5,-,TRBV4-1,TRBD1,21,CASSQEVGTGGLRYSNQPQHF,TGCGCCAGCAGCCAAGAAGTGGGGACAGGTGGTCTCCGGTATAGCAATCAGCCCCAGCATTTT
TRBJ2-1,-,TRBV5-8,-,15,CASSLKDSIDNEQFF,TGTGCCAGCAGCTTGAAGGACAGCATCGACAATGAGCAGTTCTTC
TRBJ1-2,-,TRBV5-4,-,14,CASSFGTNNYGYTF,TGTGCCAGCAGCTTTGGGACAAATAACTATGGCTACACCTTC
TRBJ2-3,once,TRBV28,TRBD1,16,CASSTTGTGLTDTQYF,TGTGCCAGCAGCACCACCGGGACAGGACTCACAGATACGCAGTATTTT
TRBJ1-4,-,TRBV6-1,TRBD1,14,CASGSYGTAKKLFF,TGTGCCAGCGGCTCCTACGGGACAGCCAAAAAACTGTTTTTT
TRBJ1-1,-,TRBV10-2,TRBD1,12,CASSGTVTEAFF,TGCGCCAGTAGTGGGACAGTCACTGAAGCTTTCTTT
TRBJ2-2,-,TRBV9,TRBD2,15,CASSVRLAETGELFF,TGTGCCAGCAGCGTTCGACTAGCGGAGACCGGGGAGCTGTTTTTT
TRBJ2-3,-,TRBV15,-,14,CATSRDEHTDTQYF,TGTGCCACCAGCAGAGACGAGCATACAGATACGCAGTATTTT
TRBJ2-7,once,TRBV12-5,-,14,CASGLEPQDYEQYF,TGTGCTAGTGGTTTGGAGCCCCAGGACTACGAGCAGTACTTC
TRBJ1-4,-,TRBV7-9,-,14,CASSAGGTNEKLFF,TGTGCCAGCAGCGCGGGAGGCACTAATGAAAAACTGTTTTTT
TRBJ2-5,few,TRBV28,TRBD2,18,CASSFLPDGGDPTETQYF,TGTGCCAGCAGTTTTCTACCTGATGGGGGGGACCCTACCGAGACCCAGTACTTC
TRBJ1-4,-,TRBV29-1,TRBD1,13,CSVKGQGNEKLFF,TGCAGCGTTAAGGGACAGGGAAATGAAAAACTGTTTTTT
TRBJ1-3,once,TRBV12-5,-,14,CASGRPQTGNTIYF,TGTGCTAGTGGCCGACCACAGACTGGAAACACCATATATTTT
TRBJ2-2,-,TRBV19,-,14,CASSTRQYTGELFF,TGTGCCAGTAGTACACGACAGTACACCGGGGAGCTGTTTTTT